This T cell receptor (beta chain) stems from a study of patients and donors after allogeneic stem cell transplantation. This clonotype was counted between two and nine times. TCRdb used MiXCR to reprocess the RT-PCR reads, holding one entry per CDR3 protein. Counted here are around 150,000 distinct CDR3 sequences, roughly 30% occurring once; the ten biggest clones make up around 3.2%. J gave up 4 bases and V 1 base, and 10 bases lay outside the gene matches. The CDR3 is made up of 16 amino acids. CDR1 is LNHNV and CDR2 is YYDKDF in the germline V gene (reference sequence). Sequencing used blood, either unsorted or a sorted T cell fraction (not recorded which). The chain uses TRBV15 and TRBJ2-7, with TRBD1 matching 7 bases. The receptor was derived from a human donor who was either an allogeneic HSCT recipient or a stem cell or donor lymphocyte infusion donor (not recorded which). It is not recorded whose cells these are; they may come from a transplant donor. The DNA for the CDR3 is TGTGCCACCAGCAGAGGCCCCCGAGGGACAGCTTACGAGCAGTACTTC. Protein: CATSRGPRGTAYEQYF.